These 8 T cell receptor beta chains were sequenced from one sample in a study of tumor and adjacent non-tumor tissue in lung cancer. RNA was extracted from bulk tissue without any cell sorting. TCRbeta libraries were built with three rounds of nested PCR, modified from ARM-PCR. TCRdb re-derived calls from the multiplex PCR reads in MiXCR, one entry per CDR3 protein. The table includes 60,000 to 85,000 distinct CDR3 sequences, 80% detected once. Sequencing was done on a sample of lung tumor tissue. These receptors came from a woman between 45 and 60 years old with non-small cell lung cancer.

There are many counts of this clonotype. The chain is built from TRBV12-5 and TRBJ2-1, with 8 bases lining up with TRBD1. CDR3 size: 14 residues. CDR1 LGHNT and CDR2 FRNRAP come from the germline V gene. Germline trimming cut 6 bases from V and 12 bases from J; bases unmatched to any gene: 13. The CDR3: CASGPDTGGRGQFF. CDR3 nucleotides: TGTGCTAGTGGACCTGATACAGGGGGACGGGGGCAGTTCTTC.

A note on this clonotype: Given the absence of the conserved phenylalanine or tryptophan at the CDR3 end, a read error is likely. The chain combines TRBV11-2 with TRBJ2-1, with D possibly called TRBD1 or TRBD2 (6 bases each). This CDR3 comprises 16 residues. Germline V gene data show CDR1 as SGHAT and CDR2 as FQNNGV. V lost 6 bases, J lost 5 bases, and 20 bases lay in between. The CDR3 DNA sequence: TGTGCCAGCAGTCGGATGATACTAGCAGGGGACAATGAGCAGTTCCTC. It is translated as CASSRMILAGDNEQFL.

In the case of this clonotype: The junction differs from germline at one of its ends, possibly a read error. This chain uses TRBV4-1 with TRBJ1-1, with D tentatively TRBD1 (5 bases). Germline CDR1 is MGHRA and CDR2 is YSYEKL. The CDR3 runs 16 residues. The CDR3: CASSQDLYRWNSEAFF. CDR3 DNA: TGCGCCAGCAGCCAAGATTTGTACAGGTGGAACTCTGAAGCTTTCTTC.

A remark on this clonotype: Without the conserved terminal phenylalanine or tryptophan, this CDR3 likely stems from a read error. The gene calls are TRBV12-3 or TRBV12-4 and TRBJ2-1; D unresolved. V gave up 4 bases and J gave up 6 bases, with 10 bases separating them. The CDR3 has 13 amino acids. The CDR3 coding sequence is TGTGCCAGCAGTTCCTTTGAGTCCAATGAGCAGTTCTCC. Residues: CASSSFESNEQFS.

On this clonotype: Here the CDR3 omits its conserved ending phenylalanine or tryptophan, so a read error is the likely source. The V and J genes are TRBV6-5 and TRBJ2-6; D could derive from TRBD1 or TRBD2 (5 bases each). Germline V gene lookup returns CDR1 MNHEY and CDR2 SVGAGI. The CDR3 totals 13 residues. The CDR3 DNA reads TGTGCCAGCAGTTACTCTGGGGGCAACGTCCTGACTTTA. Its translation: CASSYSGGNVLTL.

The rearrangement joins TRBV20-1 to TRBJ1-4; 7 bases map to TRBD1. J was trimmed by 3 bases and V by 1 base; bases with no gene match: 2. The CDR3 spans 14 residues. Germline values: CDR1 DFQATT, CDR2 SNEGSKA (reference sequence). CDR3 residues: CSARAGQPNEKLFF. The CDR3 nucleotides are TGCAGTGCTAGAGCGGGACAGCCTAATGAAAAACTGTTTTTT.

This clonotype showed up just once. CDR3 in amino acids: CASSPYIGSANTEAFF. Here the CDR3 DNA reads TGTGCCAGCAGCCCTTATATTGGGAGCGCGAACACTGAAGCTTTCTTT. The chain employs TRBV7-9 and TRBJ1-1, with D unresolved. V lost 5 bases to trimming and J lost 1 base, with 17 bases between them. The germline V gene encodes CDR1 SEHNR and CDR2 FQNEAQ (reference sequence). This CDR3 spans 16 amino acids.

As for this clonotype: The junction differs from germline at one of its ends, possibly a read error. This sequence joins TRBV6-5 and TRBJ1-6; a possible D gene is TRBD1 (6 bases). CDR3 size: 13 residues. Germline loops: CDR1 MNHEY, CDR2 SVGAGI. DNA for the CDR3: TGTGCCAGCGGGCGACAGGATAGTTCACCCCCCCACTTT. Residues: CASGRQDSSPPHF.